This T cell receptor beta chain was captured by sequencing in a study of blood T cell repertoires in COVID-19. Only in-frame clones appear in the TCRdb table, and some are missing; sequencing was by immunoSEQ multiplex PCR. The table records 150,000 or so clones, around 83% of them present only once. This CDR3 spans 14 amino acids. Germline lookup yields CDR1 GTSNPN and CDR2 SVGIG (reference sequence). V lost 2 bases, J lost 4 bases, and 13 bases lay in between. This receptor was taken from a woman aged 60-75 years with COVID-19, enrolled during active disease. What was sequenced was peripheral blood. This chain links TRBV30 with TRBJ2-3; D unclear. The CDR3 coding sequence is TGTGCCTGGAGTCCGTGGGCTCTTCCAGATACGCAGTATTTT. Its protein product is CAWSPWALPDTQYF.